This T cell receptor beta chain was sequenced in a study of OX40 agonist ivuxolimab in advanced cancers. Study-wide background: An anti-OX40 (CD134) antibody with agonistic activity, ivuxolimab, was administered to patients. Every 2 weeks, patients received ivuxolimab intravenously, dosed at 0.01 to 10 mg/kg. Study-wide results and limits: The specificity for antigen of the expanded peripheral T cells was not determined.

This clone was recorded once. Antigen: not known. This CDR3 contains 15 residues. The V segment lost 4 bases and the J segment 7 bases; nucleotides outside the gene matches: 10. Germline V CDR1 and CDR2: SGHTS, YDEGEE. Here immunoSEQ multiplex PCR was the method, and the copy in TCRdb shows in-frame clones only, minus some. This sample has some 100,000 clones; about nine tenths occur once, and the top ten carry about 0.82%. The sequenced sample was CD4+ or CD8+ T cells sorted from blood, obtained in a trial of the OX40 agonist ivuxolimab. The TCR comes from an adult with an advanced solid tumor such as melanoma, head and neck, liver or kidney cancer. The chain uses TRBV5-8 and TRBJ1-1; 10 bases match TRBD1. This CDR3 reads CASSVDRGGYNEAFF. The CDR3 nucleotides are TGTGCCAGCAGCGTGGACAGGGGGGGGTATAATGAAGCTTTCTTT.